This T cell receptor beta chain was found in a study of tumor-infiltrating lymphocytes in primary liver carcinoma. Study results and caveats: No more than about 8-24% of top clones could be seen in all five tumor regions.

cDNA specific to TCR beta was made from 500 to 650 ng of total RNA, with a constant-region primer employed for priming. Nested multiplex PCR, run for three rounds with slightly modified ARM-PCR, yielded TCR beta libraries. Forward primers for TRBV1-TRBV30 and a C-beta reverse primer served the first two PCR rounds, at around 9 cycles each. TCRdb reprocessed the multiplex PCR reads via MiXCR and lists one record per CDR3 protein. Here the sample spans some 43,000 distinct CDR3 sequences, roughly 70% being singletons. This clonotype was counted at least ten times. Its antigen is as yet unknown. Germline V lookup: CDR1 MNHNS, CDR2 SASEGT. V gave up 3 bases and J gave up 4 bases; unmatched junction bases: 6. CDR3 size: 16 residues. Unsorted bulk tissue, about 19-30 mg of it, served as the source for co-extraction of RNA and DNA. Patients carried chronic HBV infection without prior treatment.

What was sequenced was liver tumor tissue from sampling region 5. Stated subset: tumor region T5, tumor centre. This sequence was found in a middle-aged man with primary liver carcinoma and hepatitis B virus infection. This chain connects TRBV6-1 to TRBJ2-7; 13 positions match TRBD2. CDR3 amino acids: CASSEYSTSGRYEQYF. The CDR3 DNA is TGTGCCAGCAGTGAGTATTCGACTAGCGGGAGGTACGAGCAGTACTTC.